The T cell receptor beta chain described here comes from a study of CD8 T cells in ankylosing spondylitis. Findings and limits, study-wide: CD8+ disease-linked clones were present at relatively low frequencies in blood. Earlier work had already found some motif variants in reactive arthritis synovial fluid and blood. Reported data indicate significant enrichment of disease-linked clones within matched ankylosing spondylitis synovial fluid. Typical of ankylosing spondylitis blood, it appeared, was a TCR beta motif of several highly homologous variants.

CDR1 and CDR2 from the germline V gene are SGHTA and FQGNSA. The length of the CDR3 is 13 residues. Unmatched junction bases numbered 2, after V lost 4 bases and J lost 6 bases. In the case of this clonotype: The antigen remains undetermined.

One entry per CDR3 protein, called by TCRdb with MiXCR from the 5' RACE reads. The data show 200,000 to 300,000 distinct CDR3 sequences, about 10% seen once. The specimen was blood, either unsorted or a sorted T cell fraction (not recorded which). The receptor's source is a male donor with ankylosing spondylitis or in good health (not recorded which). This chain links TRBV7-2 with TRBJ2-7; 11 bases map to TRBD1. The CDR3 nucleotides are TGTGCCAGCAGCTGGGACAGGGGGTTCGAGCAGTACTTC. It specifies CASSWDRGFEQYF.